This T cell receptor beta chain was found in a study of cytomegalovirus exposure and HLA in healthy donors. Findings of the study overall: Per a later analysis, 15,000 to 20,000 TCR beta sequences showed association with HLA alleles at 0.05 false discovery rate. The study had only CMV serostatus as immune exposure information. In vitro, a few CMV-associated chains proved specific for CMV antigens.

Amplification used 60 Vbeta primers and 13 Jbeta primers. TCRdb keeps only in-frame clones here, not all; method: immunoSEQ multiplex PCR. The table shows roughly 97,000 clones, with about three quarters occurring only once. The table lists this clone with a count of one. Its specificity is unknown. The CDR3 extends over 15 amino acids. Trimming removed 4 bases from V and 0 bases from J, with 10 bases in between. Germline V lookup: CDR1 MNHNS, CDR2 SASEGT. What was sequenced was PBMCs. The chain has TRBV6-1 and TRBJ2-1, with D possibly TRBD2 on 6 matching bases. The receptor comes from a man aged 55-75 years in good health and CMV-seropositive. The DNA of the CDR3 is TGTGCCAGCAGTGTTAGCGGAAGCTCCTACAATGAGCAGTTCTTC. It encodes CASSVSGSSYNEQFF.